This record looks at one T cell receptor (beta chain) sequence and its context. Its antigen is not known. The V gene's germline CDR1 is LNHDA and CDR2 SQIVND (reference sequence). V gave up 0 bases and J gave up 7 bases, with 15 bases separating them. This CDR3 has 15 residues. These data originate in a study of vaccination and CD4 T cells after COVID-19. Study at large: Taking of post-vaccine samples occurred a median around 72 days after dose two (range 14 to 241). Cultures designated as controls were supplied with a CEFX pool, an HIV-1 Nef pool, or no peptide. Study-wide points: When vaccine-specific clones from convalescent patients were examined, 304 of 307 were spike mono-reactive.

Cultured CD4+ T cell DNA was sequenced using the Oncomine TCR Beta short-read assay. In TCRdb, the PCR reads were re-called with MiXCR into one record per CDR3 protein. The repertoire holds 20,000 to 25,000 distinct CDR3 sequences, with over 50% as singletons. The treatment here: approximately 9-day PBMC culture with coronavirus spike peptide pools or control peptides (ViraFEST assay). Specimen: CD4+ T cells from blood, cultured in vitro. The rearrangement links TRBV19 to TRBJ1-1; D is uncertain. This receptor was obtained from a human donor who had recovered from COVID-19. CDR3 sequence: CASSIDWTVLREAFF. The CDR3 bases are TGTGCCAGTAGTATAGATTGGACGGTCCTTCGTGAAGCTTTCTTT.